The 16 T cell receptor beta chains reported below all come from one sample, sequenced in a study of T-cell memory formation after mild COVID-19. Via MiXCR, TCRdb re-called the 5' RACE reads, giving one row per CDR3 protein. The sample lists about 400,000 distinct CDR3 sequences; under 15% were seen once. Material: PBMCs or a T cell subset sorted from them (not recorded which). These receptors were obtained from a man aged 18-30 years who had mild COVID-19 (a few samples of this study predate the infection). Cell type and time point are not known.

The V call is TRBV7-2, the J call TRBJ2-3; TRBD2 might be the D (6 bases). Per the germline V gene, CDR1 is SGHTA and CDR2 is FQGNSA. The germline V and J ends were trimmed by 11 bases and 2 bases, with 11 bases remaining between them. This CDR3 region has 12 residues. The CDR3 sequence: CAGRDTTDTQYF. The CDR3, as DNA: TGTGCCGGGCGGGATACCACAGATACGCAGTATTTT.

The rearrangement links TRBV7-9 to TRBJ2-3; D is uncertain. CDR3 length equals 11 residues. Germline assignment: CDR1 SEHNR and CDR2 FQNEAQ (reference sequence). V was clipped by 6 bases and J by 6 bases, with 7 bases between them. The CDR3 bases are TGTGCCAGCAGGAAGCTGGATACGCAGTATTTT. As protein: CASRKLDTQYF.

CDR3 in amino acids: CASNQGGEQYF. CDR3 bases: TGTGCCAGCAATCAGGGTGGCGAGCAGTACTTC. This chain connects TRBV6-2 or TRBV6-3 to TRBJ2-7; tentatively, D is TRBD1 (5 bases). The CDR3 is 11 amino acids. With 7 bases removed from V and 6 bases from J, the gap between germline ends came to 10 bases. Germline V gene sequence: CDR1 MNHEY, CDR2 SVGEGT.

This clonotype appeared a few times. CDR3 sequence: CASSYQTATGELFF. CDR3 sequence (DNA): TGCGCCAGCAGCTACCAAACGGCTACTGGGGAGCTGTTTTTT. The chain links TRBV5-1 to TRBJ2-2; D is ambiguous. CDR1 is SGHRS and CDR2 is YFSETQ in the germline V gene. The germline V and J ends were trimmed by 3 bases and 8 bases, with 14 bases remaining between them. The CDR3 covers 14 residues.

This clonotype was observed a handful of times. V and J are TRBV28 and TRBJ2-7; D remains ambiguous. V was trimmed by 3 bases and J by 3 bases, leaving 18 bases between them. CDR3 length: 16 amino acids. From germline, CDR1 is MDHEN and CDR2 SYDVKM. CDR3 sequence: CASSFSAGRRYYEQYV. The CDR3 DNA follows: TGTGCCAGCAGTTTTAGTGCCGGACGTAGGTACTACGAGCAGTACGTC.

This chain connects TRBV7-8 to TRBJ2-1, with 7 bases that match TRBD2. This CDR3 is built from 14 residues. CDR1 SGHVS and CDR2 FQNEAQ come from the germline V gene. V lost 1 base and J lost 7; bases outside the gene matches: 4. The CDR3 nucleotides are TGTGCCAGCAGCTTAGGATCTAGCGGAAATGAGCAGTTCTTC. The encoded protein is CASSLGSSGNEQFF.

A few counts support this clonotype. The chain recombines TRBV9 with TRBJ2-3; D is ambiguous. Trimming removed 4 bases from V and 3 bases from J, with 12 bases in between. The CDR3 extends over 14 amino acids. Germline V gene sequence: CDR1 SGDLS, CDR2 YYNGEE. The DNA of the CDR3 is TGTGCCAGCAGCCCCCGTAAGGCAACAGATACGCAGTATTTT. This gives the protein CASSPRKATDTQYF. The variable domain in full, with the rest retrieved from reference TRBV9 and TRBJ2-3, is DSGVTQTPKHLITATGQRVTLRCSPRSGDLSVYWYQQSLDQGLQFLIQYYNGEERAKGNILERFSAQQFPDLHSELNLSSLELGDSALYFCASSPRKATDTQYFGPGTRLTVL.

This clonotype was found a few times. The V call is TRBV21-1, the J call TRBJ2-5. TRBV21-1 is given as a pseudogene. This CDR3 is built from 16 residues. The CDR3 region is CASSKLGNRDQETQYF. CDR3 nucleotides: TGTGCCAGCAGCAAATTGGGGAACAGGGACCAAGAGACCCAGTACTTC.

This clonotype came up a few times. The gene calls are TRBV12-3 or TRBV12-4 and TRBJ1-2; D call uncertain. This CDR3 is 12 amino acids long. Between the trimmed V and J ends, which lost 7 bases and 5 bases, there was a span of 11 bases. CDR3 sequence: CASTWTVYGYTF. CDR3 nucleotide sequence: TGTGCCAGCACCTGGACCGTATATGGCTACACCTTC.

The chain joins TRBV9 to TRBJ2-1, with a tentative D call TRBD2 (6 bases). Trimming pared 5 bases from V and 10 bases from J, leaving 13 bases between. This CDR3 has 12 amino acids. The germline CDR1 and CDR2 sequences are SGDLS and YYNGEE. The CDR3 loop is CASRGSGPEQFF. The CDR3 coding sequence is TGTGCCAGCAGAGGTAGCGGCCCCGAGCAGTTCTTC.

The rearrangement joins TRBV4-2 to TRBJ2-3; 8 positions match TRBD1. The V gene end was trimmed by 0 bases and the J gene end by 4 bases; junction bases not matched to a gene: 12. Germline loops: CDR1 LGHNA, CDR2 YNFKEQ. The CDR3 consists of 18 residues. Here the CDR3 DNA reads TGTGCCAGCAGCCAAGATAGTTCAGGGGGCTGGAGTGCAGATACGCAGTATTTT. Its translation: CASSQDSSGGWSADTQYF.

CDR3: CASSYSKGNTEAFF. For the CDR3, the DNA is TGTGCCAGCAGTTACTCGAAGGGGAACACTGAAGCTTTCTTT. The chain is built from TRBV6-5 and TRBJ1-1; D ambiguous. Germline CDR1 reads MNHEY; CDR2 reads SVGAGI. The CDR3 sequence is 14 residues long. V dropped 0 bases and J dropped 1 base, with 6 bases sitting between them.

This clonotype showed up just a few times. DNA for the CDR3: TGTGCCAGCAGTACTGCGTTTGGGGTGTACGAGCAGTACTTC. Its translation: CASSTAFGVYEQYF. The chain links TRBV6-5 to TRBJ2-7; D gene uncertain. The CDR3 totals 14 residues. Germline V gene sequence: CDR1 MNHEY, CDR2 SVGAGI. V gave up 5 bases and J gave up 4 bases, with 15 bases separating them.

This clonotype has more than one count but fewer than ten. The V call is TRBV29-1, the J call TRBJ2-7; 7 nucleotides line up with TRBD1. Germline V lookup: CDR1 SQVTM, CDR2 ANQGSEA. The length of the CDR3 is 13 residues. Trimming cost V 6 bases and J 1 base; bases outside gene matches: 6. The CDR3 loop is CSVTGTVSYEQYF. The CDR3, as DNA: TGCAGCGTCACCGGGACAGTTTCCTACGAGCAGTACTTC.

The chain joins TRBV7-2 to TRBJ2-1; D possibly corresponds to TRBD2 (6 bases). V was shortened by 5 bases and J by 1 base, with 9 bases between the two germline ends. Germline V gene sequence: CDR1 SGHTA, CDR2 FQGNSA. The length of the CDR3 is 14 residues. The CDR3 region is CASSDGGSYNEQFF. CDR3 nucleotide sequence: TGTGCCAGCAGCGACGGGGGTTCCTACAATGAGCAGTTCTTC.

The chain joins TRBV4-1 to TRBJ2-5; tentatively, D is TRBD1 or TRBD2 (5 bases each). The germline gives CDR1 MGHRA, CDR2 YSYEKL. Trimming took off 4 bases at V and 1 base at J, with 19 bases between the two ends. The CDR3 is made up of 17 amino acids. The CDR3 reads CASSPEEYGASQETQYF. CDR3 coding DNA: TGCGCCAGCAGCCCAGAAGAGTACGGGGCCTCCCAAGAGACCCAGTACTTC.